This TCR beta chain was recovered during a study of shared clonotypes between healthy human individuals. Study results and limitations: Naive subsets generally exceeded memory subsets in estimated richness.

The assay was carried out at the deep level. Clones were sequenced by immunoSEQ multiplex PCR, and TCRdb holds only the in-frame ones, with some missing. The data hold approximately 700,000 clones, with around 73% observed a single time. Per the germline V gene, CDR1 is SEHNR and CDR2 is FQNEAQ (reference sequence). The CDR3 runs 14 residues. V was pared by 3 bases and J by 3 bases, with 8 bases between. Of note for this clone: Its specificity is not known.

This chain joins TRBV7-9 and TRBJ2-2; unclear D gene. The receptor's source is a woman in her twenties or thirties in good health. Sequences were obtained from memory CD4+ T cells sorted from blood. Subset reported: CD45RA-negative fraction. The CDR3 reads CASSFGRDTGELFF. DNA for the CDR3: TGTGCCAGCAGCTTCGGAAGGGACACCGGGGAGCTGTTTTTT.